This T cell receptor (beta chain) appears in the sequencing data of a study of T cells in Graves' hyperthyroidism and ophthalmopathy. Whole-study findings and limits: Most clonotypes that expanded in the thyroid above 0.001 also showed up in blood.

The CDR3 loop spans 14 amino acids. The germline CDR1 and CDR2 sequences are MDHEN and SYDVKM. J was trimmed by 4 bases and V by 5 bases; bases with no gene match: 7. The hyperthyroidism was newly diagnosed and had lasted under 2 months; the patients were aged 18 to 65. PBMCs came from 9 to 10 ml fresh peripheral blood. RNA transcripts provided the source from which TCR beta CDR3 regions were amplified. The HTBI primer set served for first-round RT-PCR of the TCR CDR3. TCRdb analysed the multiplex PCR reads with MiXCR anew, one entry per CDR3 protein. This sample has about 580,000 distinct CDR3 sequences, with more than 11% found just once. Many counts were recorded for this clonotype. Its antigen is still unknown.

Sample: blood. This chain connects TRBV28 to TRBJ1-2, with TRBD1 matching over 7 bases. This sequence was found in a young woman with Graves' hyperthyroidism that later progressed to Graves' ophthalmopathy. CDR3 loop: CASSRGQSTYGYTF. CDR3 DNA: TGTGCCAGCAGTAGGGGACAGTCCACCTATGGCTACACCTTC.